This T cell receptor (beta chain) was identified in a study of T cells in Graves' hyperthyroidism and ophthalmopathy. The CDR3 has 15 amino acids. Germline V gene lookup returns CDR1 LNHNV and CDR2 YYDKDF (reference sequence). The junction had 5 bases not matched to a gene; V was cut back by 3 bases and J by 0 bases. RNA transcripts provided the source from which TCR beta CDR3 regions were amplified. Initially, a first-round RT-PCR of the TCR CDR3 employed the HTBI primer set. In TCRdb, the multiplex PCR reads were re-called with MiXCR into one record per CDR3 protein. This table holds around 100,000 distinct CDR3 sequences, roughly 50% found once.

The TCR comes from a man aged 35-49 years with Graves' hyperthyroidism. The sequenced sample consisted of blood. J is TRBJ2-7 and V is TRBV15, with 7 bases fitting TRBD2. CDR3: CATSSLAGASYEQYF. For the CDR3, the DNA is TGTGCCACCAGCAGCTTGGCGGGAGCCTCCTACGAGCAGTACTTC.